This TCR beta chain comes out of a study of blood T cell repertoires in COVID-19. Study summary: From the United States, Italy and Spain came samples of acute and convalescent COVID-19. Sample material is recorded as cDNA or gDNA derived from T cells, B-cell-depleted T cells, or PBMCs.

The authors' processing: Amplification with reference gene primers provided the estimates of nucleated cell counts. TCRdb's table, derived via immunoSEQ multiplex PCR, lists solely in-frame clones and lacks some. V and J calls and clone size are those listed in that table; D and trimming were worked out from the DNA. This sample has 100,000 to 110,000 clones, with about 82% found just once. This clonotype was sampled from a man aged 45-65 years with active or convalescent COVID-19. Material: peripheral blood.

The CDR3: CASGSGGRETQYF. CDR3 DNA: TGTGCCAGCGGGTCGGGAGGTCGGGAGACCCAGTACTTC. The chain uses TRBV9 and TRBJ2-5; 7 nucleotides line up with TRBD2. This CDR3 has 13 residues. The junction had 8 bases not matched to a gene; V was cut back by 7 bases and J by 5 bases. CDR1 SGDLS and CDR2 YYNGEE come from the germline V gene.